The 24 T cell receptor beta chains presented below share a single source sample, sequenced in a study of blood T cell repertoires in COVID-19. Sequencing was performed with immunoSEQ multiplex PCR; in TCRdb, only in-frame clones are kept and a portion is missing. The sample lists roughly 240,000 clones; approximately 84% were seen once. Sequencing used peripheral blood. The source is a woman of 80 years or more with acute or convalescent COVID-19.

The V and J genes are TRBV5-1 and TRBJ2-3; D might be TRBD1 (6 bases). V dropped 1 base and J dropped 4 bases, with 13 bases sitting between them. Germline V gene data show CDR1 as SGHRS and CDR2 as YFSETQ. This CDR3 region has 15 residues. This CDR3 is CASSLNQGRADTQYF. In DNA, the CDR3 is TGCGCCAGCAGCTTGAACCAGGGGAGAGCAGATACGCAGTATTTT.

In nucleotides, the CDR3 is TGTGCCAGCAGCCAGCAGACAGGTCTTGCTTACGAGCAGTACTTC. Protein product: CASSQQTGLAYEQYF. The rearrangement joins TRBV14 to TRBJ2-7, with D possibly being TRBD1 (6 bases). The germline CDR1 and CDR2 sequences are SGHDN and FVKESK. The CDR3 spans 15 residues. V lost 3 bases to trimming and J lost 4 bases, with 16 bases between them.

The gene calls are TRBV3-1 (or the pseudogene TRBV3-2) and TRBJ2-1; TRBD2 might be the D (6 bases). Deletions cut 1 base from V and 0 bases from J, with 16 bases between. CDR1 is LGHDT, CDR2 YNNKEL, per germline (reference sequence). CDR3 length equals 18 residues. CDR3 protein: CASSQVGLRSGSYNEQFF. CDR3 DNA sequence: TGTGCCAGCAGCCAAGTGGGACTCCGATCGGGCTCCTACAATGAGCAGTTCTTC.

The genes are TRBV7-6 and TRBJ2-3, with TRBD1 matching over 7 bases. V dropped 5 bases and J dropped 0; count of bases not matched to a gene: 14. This CDR3 has 18 amino acids. The germline CDR1 and CDR2 sequences are SGHVS and FNYEAQ. CDR3 in DNA: TGTGCCAGCAGCGTATTCGGGACAGAATCCGCTAGCACAGATACGCAGTATTTT. It specifies CASSVFGTESASTDTQYF. The variable domain in full, with the rest retrieved from reference TRBV7-6 and TRBJ2-3, is GAGVSQSPRYKVTKRGQDVALRCDPISGHVSLYWYRQALGQGPEFLTYFNYEAQQDKSGLPNDRFSAERPEGSISTLTIQRTEQRDSAMYRCASSVFGTESASTDTQYFGPGTRLTVL.

A few counts support this clone. V is TRBV5-1 and J is TRBJ2-1, with 9 bases that match TRBD2. Germline assignment: CDR1 SGHRS and CDR2 YFSETQ. The CDR3 contains 14 residues. V shed 2 bases and J 8 bases; nucleotides not matched to a gene: 5. Here the CDR3 DNA reads TGCGCCAGCAGCTTTGCGCGGGAGGGCGATGAGCAGTTCTTC. Residues: CASSFAREGDEQFF.

V usage is TRBV19 and J usage is TRBJ2-7, with TRBD1 identical over 7 bases. Germline V gene data show CDR1 as LNHDA and CDR2 as SQIVND (reference sequence). The CDR3 length is 14 residues. J was trimmed by 1 base and V by 10 bases; bases with no gene match: 10. CDR3 sequence: CATQPGQRSYEQYF. CDR3 coding DNA: TGTGCCACTCAGCCGGGACAGAGATCCTACGAGCAGTACTTC.

This chain uses TRBV20-1 with TRBJ2-1, with 8 positions matching TRBD2. Trimming at V came to 7 bases and at J to 9 bases, leaving 5 bases not matched to a gene. CDR3 length: 11 amino acids. Per germline, CDR1 DFQATT and CDR2 SNEGSKA (reference sequence). CDR3 bases: TGCAGTGTAGAAAGCGGGAGTGAGCAGTTCTTC. It yields the protein CSVESGSEQFF.

This clone occurred once. J is TRBJ2-5 and V is TRBV11-2; D unresolved. CDR1 is SGHAT, CDR2 FQNNGV, per germline. Deletions cut 5 bases from V and 2 bases from J, with 6 bases between. This CDR3 spans 12 amino acids. The DNA of the CDR3 is TGTGCCAGCAGCCGGTATCAAGAGACCCAGTACTTC. It codes for CASSRYQETQYF.

CDR3 in amino acids: CASSQDVGQNSPLHF. CDR3 nucleotide sequence: TGTGCCAGCAGCCAAGATGTGGGGCAAAATTCACCCCTCCACTTT. The chain carries TRBV4-2 and TRBJ1-6, with TRBD1 as a possible D gene (5 bases). CDR1 and CDR2 (germline): LGHNA, YNFKEQ. The CDR3 totals 15 residues. The germline V and J ends were trimmed by 0 bases and 7 bases, with 10 bases remaining between them.

V is TRBV7-2 and J is TRBJ2-3, with 9 bases identical to TRBD1. This CDR3 spans 15 amino acids. Trimming removed 2 bases from V and 3 bases from J; junction bases left unmatched: 3. Per the germline V gene, CDR1 is SGHTA and CDR2 is FQGNSA. The DNA for the CDR3 is TGTGCCAGCAGCTTATTTGGACAGGGGACAGATACGCAGTATTTT. It codes for CASSLFGQGTDTQYF.

The chain recombines TRBV5-1 with TRBJ2-1, with D possibly matching TRBD2 (5 bases). There are 14 residues in the CDR3. Germline loops: CDR1 SGHRS, CDR2 YFSETQ. V lost 9 bases and J lost 0, with 13 bases in between. CDR3 coding DNA: TGCGCCACCAAAAGCGGCCTCTCCTACAATGAGCAGTTCTTC. Translating it yields CATKSGLSYNEQFF.

This chain connects TRBV5-1 to TRBJ2-5; the match to TRBD1 covers 8 bases. Germline V CDR1 and CDR2: SGHRS, YFSETQ. V lost 4 bases and J lost 0; bases outside the gene matches: 8. This CDR3 has 16 amino acids. CDR3 protein: CASSLGQGMYQETQYF. The CDR3 bases are TGCGCCAGCAGCCTAGGACAGGGCATGTACCAAGAGACCCAGTACTTC.

The CDR3 here is CASSKGQGAGELFF. For the CDR3, the DNA is TGTGCCAGCAGCAAGGGACAGGGAGCCGGGGAGCTGTTTTTT. The V gene is TRBV5-4, the J gene TRBJ2-2, with 9 bases fitting TRBD1. The CDR3 spans 14 residues. Trimming at V came to 4 bases and at J to 6 bases, leaving 4 bases not matched to a gene. The germline gives CDR1 SGHNT, CDR2 YYREEE (reference sequence).

This sequence joins TRBV6-5 and TRBJ2-3, with D maybe TRBD2 (6 bases). Germline lookup yields CDR1 MNHEY and CDR2 SVGAGI. Between the trimmed V and J ends, which lost 6 bases and 4 bases, there was a span of 11 bases. This CDR3 comprises 13 residues. The CDR3 nucleotides are TGTGCCAGCAGGCGGGGTCTGCCAGATACGCAGTATTTT. It translates to CASRRGLPDTQYF.

The chain combines TRBV18 with TRBJ2-1; TRBD1 might be the D (8 bases). The V gene's germline CDR1 is KGHSH and CDR2 LQKENI. The CDR3 contains 13 residues. V was shortened by 3 bases and J by 9 bases, with 12 bases between the two germline ends. The CDR3 loop is CASSPDREGEQFF. In DNA form, the CDR3 reads TGTGCCAGCTCACCGGACAGGGAGGGTGAGCAGTTCTTC.

The CDR3 loop is CASSYGGAGTYEQYF. The DNA for the CDR3 is TGTGCCAGCAGTTACGGAGGGGCAGGGACCTACGAGCAGTACTTC. The genes are TRBV6-2 or TRBV6-3 and TRBJ2-7, with D maybe TRBD2 (6 bases). The CDR3 covers 15 residues. V was shortened by 2 bases and J by 2 bases, with 13 bases between the two germline ends. Germline lookup yields CDR1 MNHEY and CDR2 SVGEGT.

This rearrangement joins TRBV10-2 to TRBJ2-7; 11 bases agree with TRBD1. In germline, CDR1 is WSHSY, CDR2 SAAADI. The V segment lost 6 bases and the J segment 0 bases; nucleotides outside the gene matches: 1. This CDR3 is 14 amino acids long. The CDR3 coding sequence is TGCGCCAGCAGGGGGACAGGGGGCTCCTACGAGCAGTACTTC. Translating it yields CASRGTGGSYEQYF.

As regards this clone: The same CDR3 also results from other DNA sequences found in this sample. V usage is TRBV19 and J usage is TRBJ2-1, with 9 bases lining up with TRBD2. CDR3 length: 14 residues. The junction had 2 bases not matched to a gene; V was cut back by 4 bases and J by 4 bases. Germline V gene lookup returns CDR1 LNHDA and CDR2 SQIVND (reference sequence). The CDR3 loop is CASSSGRDYNEQFF. CDR3 bases: TGTGCCAGTAGTAGCGGGAGGGATTACAATGAGCAGTTCTTC.

V gene TRBV6-5 combines with J gene TRBJ2-5; 12 nucleotides match TRBD2. Trimming took 6 bases from V and 5 from J; bases not matched to a gene: 7. This CDR3 region has 15 residues. The germline V gene encodes CDR1 MNHEY and CDR2 SVGAGI. Written as DNA, the CDR3 is TGTGCCAGCAGATCCACCGGGACTAGCGGGGAGACCCAGTACTTC. Residues: CASRSTGTSGETQYF.

This chain uses TRBV5-4 with TRBJ2-3, with D possibly being TRBD2 (5 bases). The germline CDR1 and CDR2 sequences are SGHNT and YYREEE (reference sequence). V gave up 3 bases and J gave up 6 bases, with 11 bases separating them. The CDR3 runs to 13 residues. The CDR3 protein is CASSSRSGDTQYF. CDR3 DNA: TGTGCCAGCAGCTCCCGGTCGGGGGATACGCAGTATTTT.

The chain carries TRBV9 and TRBJ2-1, with TRBD2 matching over 14 bases. There are 15 residues in the CDR3. V shed 3 bases and J 9 bases; nucleotides not matched to a gene: 5. CDR1 and CDR2 (germline): SGDLS, YYNGEE. The CDR3 bases are TGTGCCAGCAGCGGAGGACTAGCGGGAGGTCTTGAGCAGTTCTTC. Its translation is CASSGGLAGGLEQFF.

V and J are TRBV30 and TRBJ1-4; 7 bases align to TRBD1. The germline V gene encodes CDR1 GTSNPN and CDR2 SVGIG (reference sequence). The CDR3 extends over 14 amino acids. The V and J ends lost 3 bases and 3 bases, in that order; junction bases with no gene match: 4. CDR3 nucleotides: TGTGCCTGGAGAAACAGGGGAGCTAATGAAAAACTGTTTTTT. Encoded protein: CAWRNRGANEKLFF.

The chain has TRBV11-1 and TRBJ2-1; TRBD1 agrees at 9 bases. The CDR3 loop spans 15 amino acids. Trimming cost V 3 bases and J 6 bases; bases outside gene matches: 6. CDR1 and CDR2 from the germline V gene are SGHAT and FQDESV (reference sequence). CDR3 residues: CASSFHGTGRNEQFF. CDR3 sequence (DNA): TGTGCCAGCAGCTTCCACGGGACAGGGCGCAATGAGCAGTTCTTC.

This clone was observed a single time. The chain employs TRBV10-1 and TRBJ1-5; possibly TRBD1 for D (5 bases). CDR1 and CDR2 from the germline V gene are WNHNN and SYGVQD (reference sequence). The CDR3 is 15 residues long. Trimming cost V 4 bases and J 2 bases, with 12 bases left between them. CDR3 in DNA: TGCGCCAGCAGTGTTCGGCGGGGGGGCAATCAGCCCCAGCATTTT. It is translated as CASSVRRGGNQPQHF.